The subject of this entry is one T cell receptor beta chain. Its specificity is unknown. This entry belongs to a study of post-analysis software for immune sequencing data. The CDR3 consists of 19 residues. Germline trimming cut 3 bases from V and 0 bases from J; bases unmatched to any gene: 14. Germline V gene data show CDR1 as MDHEN and CDR2 as SYDVKM. Study outcomes and limitations: Batch-mates among the samples co-clustered strongly by F measure. Among multiple sclerosis patients, normalized Chao1 diversity was significantly below that of controls. TRBV segments more frequent in patients than in controls numbered roughly 5 and included TRBV5-6, TRBV5-1 and TRBV20-1.

Libraries were made from TCR beta cDNA, and they carried unique molecular identifiers. About 500,000 cDNA molecules were obtained per 1 to 10 million input T cells. TCRdb recomputed calls from the PCR reads with MiXCR, one row per CDR3 protein. The repertoire holds 820,000 or so distinct CDR3 sequences, with roughly 50% as singletons. This clonotype was sampled from a girl aged 5-17 years with multiple sclerosis. Material for sequencing was blood. V is TRBV28 and J is TRBJ2-1; 7 nucleotides match TRBD2. CDR3 coding DNA: TGTGCCAGCAGTTTCCCTCTCTCCTCTAGCGGCGACTCCTACAATGAGCAGTTCTTC. The encoded protein is CASSFPLSSSGDSYNEQFF.